The 2 T cell receptor beta chains reported below all come from one sample, sequenced in a study of T cells in localized non-small cell lung cancer (dated by TCRdb to the early 2020s). Library preparation used the immunoSEQ multiplex PCR assay. Held by TCRdb, this immuneACCESS table contains in-frame sequences only and omits some clones. Under half of the omission traces to an unresolved V gene where checked; the cause of the rest is unknown. Counted in this sample were 4,700 or so clones; 34% of them appeared once. The top ten hold approximately 19% of the sample. The sequencing here drew on lung tumor tissue, taken before any cancer treatment. The source of these receptors is a man aged 35-75 years with stage II squamous cell lung carcinoma.

This clone was detected a few times. This chain uses TRBV30 with TRBJ2-3; the match to TRBD2 covers 7 bases. The CDR3 contains 14 residues. The V gene end was trimmed by 4 bases and the J gene end by 9 bases; junction bases not matched to a gene: 13. The germline V gene encodes CDR1 GTSNPN and CDR2 SVGIG (reference sequence). The CDR3 loop is CAWIYGVGGRTQYF. In DNA form, the CDR3 reads TGTGCCTGGATTTATGGCGTGGGGGGGAGGACGCAGTATTTT.

V is TRBV6-8 and J is TRBJ1-5, with TRBD1 matching 8 bases. The CDR3 runs 16 residues. The germline V gene encodes CDR1 MNHGY and CDR2 SAAAGT. J was trimmed by 6 bases and V by 0 bases; bases with no gene match: 7. The CDR3 nucleotides are TGTGCCAGCAGTTACTCGACTCAGGGGGCTAGTCAGCCCCAGCATTTT. This translates into CASSYSTQGASQPQHF.